The sequence of this TCR beta chain was determined in a study of PD-1 blockade in classical Hodgkin lymphoma. TCRdb's table, derived via immunoSEQ multiplex PCR, lists solely in-frame clones and lacks some. The sample records roughly 64,000 clones, around nine tenths being singletons. Time point defined: cycle 4 day 1 (C4D1), after five to seven weeks of nivolumab. Every one of the patients relapsed after autologous stem cell transplantation (brentuximab vedotin exposure was variable). Comments on this clone: Its antigen is not identified.

Findings and limits, study-wide: Baseline diversity in complete responders resembled that of newly diagnosed patients. By C4D1, diversity of CD4+ TCRs had risen significantly, whereas that of CD8+ TCRs had not. Reported findings placed baseline TCR diversity lower in newly diagnosed patients (compared with healthy donors). Exclusion was the outcome for patients who began nivolumab under 1 year after ASCT.

Germline CDR1 is LNHDA and CDR2 is SQIVND (reference sequence). V was trimmed by 9 bases and J by 9 bases, leaving 14 bases between them. CDR3 size: 11 residues. The chain has TRBV19 and TRBJ1-1, with D perhaps TRBD1 (5 bases). This clonotype was sampled from a human donor with classical Hodgkin lymphoma. Sequencing was performed on peripheral blood mononuclear cells (PBMCs), taken before the fourth cycle of nivolumab. The CDR3 region is CASCVEGQAFF. CDR3 coding DNA: TGTGCCAGCTGTGTGGAGGGGCAAGCTTTCTTT. Looking up the rest from reference TRBV19 and TRBJ1-1 gives the full variable domain: DGGITQSPKYLFRKEGQNVTLSCEQNLNHDAMYWYRQDPGQGLRLIYYSQIVNDFQKGDIAEGYSVSREKKESFPLTVTSAQKNPTAFYLCASCVEGQAFFGQGTRLTVV.